This T cell receptor beta chain was obtained from a study of T cells after yellow fever vaccination. One entry per CDR3 protein, called by TCRdb with MiXCR from the 5' RACE reads. The sample includes approximately 170,000 distinct CDR3 sequences, around 10% of them seen just once. Germline V gene lookup returns CDR1 MNHEY and CDR2 SVGEGT. The CDR3 is 16 residues long. Trimming left V 2 bases short and J 7 bases short, with 18 bases between. This TCR was recovered from a man younger than 35 who received the YFV17D yellow fever vaccine. The chain links TRBV6-2 or TRBV6-3 to TRBJ2-1; weak D call: TRBD2 (5 bases). The sequencing used CD8+ T cells sorted from PBMCs, collected 15 days after the yellow fever booster vaccination. CDR3 loop: CASSYLGPPGLNEQFF. CDR3 nucleotide sequence: TGTGCCAGCAGTTACCTAGGGCCGCCGGGGTTAAATGAGCAGTTCTTC.